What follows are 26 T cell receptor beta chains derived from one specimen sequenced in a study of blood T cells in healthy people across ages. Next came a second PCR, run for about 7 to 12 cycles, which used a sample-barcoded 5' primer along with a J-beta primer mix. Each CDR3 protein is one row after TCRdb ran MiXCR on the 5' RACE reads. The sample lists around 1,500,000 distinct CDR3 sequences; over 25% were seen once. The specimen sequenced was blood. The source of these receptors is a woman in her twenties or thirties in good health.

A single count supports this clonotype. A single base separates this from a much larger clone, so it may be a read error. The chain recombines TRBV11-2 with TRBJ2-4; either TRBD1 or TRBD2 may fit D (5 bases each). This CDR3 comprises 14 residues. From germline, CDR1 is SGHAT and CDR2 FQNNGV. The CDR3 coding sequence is TGTGCCAACAGCTCCGGGACGGCACACAAGGAACAGTACTTC. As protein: CANSSGTAHKEQYF.

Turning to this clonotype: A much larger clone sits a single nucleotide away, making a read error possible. The CDR3 bases are TGTGCCAGCAGCCCCGCGAGGACAGGAATGGAAGAGACCCAGTTCTTC. Its protein product is CASSPARTGMEETQFF. The chain carries TRBV7-2 and TRBJ2-1; 7 bases fit TRBD1. The CDR3 is made up of 16 amino acids. The germline CDR1 and CDR2 sequences are SGHTA and FQGNSA. V shed 5 bases, J shed 13 bases, and the junction held 20 bases outside the gene matches.

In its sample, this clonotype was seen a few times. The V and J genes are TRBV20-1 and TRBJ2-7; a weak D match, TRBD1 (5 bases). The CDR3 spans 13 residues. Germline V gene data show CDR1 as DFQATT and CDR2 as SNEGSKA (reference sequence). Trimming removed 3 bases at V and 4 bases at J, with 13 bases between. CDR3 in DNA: TGCAGTGCTAGGCAGGGTTTCATATACGAGCAGTACTTC. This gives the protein CSARQGFIYEQYF.

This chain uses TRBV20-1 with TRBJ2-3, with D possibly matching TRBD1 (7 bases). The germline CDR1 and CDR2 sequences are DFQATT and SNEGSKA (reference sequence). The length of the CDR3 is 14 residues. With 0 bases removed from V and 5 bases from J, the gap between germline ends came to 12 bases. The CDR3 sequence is CSARDPRGEDTQYF. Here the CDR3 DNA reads TGCAGTGCTAGAGATCCCAGGGGGGAAGATACGCAGTATTTT.

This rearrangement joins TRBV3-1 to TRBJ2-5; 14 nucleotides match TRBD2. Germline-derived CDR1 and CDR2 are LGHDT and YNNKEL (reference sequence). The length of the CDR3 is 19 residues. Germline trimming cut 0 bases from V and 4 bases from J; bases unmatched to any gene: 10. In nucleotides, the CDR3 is TGTGCCAGCAGCCAAGATCGTTGGACTAGCGGGGGGAAAGGAGAGACCCAGTACTTC. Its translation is CASSQDRWTSGGKGETQYF.

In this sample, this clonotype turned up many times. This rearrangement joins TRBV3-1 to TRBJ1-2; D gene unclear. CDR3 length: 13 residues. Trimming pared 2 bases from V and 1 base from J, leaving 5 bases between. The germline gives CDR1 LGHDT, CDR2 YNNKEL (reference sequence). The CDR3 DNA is TGTGCCAGCAGCCAATTGAGTAACTATGGCTACACCTTC. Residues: CASSQLSNYGYTF.

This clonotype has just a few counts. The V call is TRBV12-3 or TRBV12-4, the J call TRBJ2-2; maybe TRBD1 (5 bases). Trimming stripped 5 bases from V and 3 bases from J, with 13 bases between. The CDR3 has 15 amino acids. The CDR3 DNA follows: TGTGCCAGCAGTCAGCAGGGATGGGACACCGGGGAGCTGTTTTTT. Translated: CASSQQGWDTGELFF.

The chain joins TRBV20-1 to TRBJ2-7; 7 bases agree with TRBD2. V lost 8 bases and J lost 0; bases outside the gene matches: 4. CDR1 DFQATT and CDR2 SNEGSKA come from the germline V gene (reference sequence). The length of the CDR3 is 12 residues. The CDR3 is CSSQRDSYEQYF. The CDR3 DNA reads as TGCAGTAGCCAGCGGGACTCCTACGAGCAGTACTTC.

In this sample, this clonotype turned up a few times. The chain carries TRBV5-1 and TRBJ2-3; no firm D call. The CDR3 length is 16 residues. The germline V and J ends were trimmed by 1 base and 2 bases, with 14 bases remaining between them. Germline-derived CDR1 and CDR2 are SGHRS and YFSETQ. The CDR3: CASSLTAPQYTDTQYF. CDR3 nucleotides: TGCGCCAGCAGCTTGACAGCGCCCCAATACACAGATACGCAGTATTTT.

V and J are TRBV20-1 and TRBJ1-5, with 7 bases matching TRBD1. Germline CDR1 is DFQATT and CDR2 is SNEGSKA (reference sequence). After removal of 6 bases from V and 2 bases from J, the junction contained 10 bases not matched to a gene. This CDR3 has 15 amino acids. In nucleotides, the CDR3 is TGCAGTGCGCTAAGGGGGCAGGGTGGCAATCAGCCCCAGCATTTT. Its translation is CSALRGQGGNQPQHF.

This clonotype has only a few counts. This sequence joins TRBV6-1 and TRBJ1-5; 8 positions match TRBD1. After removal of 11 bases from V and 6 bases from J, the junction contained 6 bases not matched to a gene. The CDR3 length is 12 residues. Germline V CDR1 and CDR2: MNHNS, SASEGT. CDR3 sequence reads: CAAGGGGQPQHF. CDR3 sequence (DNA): TGTGCCGCAGGGGGCGGTGGTCAGCCCCAGCATTTT.

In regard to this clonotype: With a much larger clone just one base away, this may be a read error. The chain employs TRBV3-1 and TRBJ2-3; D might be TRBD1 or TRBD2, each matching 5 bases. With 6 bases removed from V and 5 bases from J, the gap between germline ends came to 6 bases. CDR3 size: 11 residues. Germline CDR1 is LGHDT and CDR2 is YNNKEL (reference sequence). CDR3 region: CASRGVDTQYF. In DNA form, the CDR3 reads TGTGCCAGCAGGGGGGTAGATACGCAGTATTTT.

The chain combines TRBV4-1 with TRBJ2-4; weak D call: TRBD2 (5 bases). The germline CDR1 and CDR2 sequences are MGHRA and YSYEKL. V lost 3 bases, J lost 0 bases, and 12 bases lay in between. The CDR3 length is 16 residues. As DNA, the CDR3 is TGCGCCAGCAGCCAGGAGGAGTTAGGAGCCAAAAACATTCAGTACTTC. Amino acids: CASSQEELGAKNIQYF.

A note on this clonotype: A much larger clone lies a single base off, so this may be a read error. As DNA, the CDR3 is TGTGCCAGCAGTTTTTACCTGGGAGGCCAAGAGGCCCAGTACTTC. It yields the protein CASSFYLGGQEAQYF. V is TRBV12-3 or TRBV12-4 and J is TRBJ2-5; D perhaps matches TRBD2 (6 bases). The CDR3 consists of 15 residues.

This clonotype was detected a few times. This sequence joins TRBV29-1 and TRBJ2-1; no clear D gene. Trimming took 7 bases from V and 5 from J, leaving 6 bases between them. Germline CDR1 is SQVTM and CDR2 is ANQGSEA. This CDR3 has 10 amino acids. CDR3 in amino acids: CSGAHNEQFF. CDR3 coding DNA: TGCAGCGGCGCTCACAATGAGCAGTTCTTC.

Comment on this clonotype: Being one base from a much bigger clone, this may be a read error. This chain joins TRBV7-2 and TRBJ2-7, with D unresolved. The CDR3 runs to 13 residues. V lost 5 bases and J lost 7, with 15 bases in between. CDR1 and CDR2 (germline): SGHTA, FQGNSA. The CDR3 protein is CASSGALPAEQYF. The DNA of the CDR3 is TGTGCCAGCAGCGGAGCCTTACCGGCTGAGCAGTACTTC.

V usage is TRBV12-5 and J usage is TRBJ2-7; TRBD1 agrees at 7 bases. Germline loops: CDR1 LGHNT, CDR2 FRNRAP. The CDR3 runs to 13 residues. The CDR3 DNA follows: TGTGTTAGGGGTTTGGGAGACAGGGTCGAGCAGTACTTC. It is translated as CVRGLGDRVEQYF.

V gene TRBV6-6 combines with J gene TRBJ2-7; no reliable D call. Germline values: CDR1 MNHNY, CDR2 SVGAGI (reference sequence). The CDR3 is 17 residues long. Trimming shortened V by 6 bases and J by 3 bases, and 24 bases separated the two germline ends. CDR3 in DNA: TGTGCCAGCAGCCTCCGGAGTGAGACCCACGGGCGCTACGAGCAGTACTTC. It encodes CASSLRSETHGRYEQYF.

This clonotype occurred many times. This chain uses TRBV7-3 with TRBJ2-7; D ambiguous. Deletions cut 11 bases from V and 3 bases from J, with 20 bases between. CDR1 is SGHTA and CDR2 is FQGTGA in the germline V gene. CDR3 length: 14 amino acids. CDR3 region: CADWVSLVFYEQYF. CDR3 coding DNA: TGTGCCGACTGGGTAAGCTTGGTTTTCTACGAGCAGTACTTC.

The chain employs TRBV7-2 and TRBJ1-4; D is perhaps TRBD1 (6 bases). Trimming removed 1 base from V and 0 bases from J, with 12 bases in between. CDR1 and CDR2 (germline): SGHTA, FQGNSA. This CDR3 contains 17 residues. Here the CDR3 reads CASSLGQGRATNEKLFF. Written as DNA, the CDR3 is TGTGCCAGCAGCTTAGGGCAGGGGCGTGCAACTAATGAAAAACTGTTTTTT.

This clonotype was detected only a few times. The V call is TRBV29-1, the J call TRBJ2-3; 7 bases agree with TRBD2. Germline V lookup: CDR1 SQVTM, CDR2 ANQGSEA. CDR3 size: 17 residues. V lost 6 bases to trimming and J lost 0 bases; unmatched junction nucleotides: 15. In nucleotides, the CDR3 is TGCAGCGTGGCGGGCGGTAGCGGGCGAAGCAGCACAGATACGCAGTATTTT. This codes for CSVAGGSGRSSTDTQYF.

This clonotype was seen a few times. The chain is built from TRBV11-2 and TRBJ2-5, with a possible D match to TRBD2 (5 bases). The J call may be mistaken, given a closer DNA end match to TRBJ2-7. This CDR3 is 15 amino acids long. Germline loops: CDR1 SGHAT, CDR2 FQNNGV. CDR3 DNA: TGTGCCAGCAGCCCTGGGTGGAGTAGCGACTACGAGCAGTACTTC. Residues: CASSPGWSSDYEQYF.

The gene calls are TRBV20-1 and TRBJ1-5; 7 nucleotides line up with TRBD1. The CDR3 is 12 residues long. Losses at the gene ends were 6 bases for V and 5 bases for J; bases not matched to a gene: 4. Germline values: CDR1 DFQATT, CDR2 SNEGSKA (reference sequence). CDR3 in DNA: TGCAGTGCCTCCCAGGGGGATCAGCCCCAGCATTTT. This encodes CSASQGDQPQHF.

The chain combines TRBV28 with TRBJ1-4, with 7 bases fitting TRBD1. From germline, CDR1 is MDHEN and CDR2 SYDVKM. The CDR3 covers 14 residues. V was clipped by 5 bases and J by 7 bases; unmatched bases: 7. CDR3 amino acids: CASSRVPGGEKLFF. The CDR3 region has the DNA TGTGCCAGCAGTCGGGTCCCAGGGGGTGAAAAACTGTTTTTT.

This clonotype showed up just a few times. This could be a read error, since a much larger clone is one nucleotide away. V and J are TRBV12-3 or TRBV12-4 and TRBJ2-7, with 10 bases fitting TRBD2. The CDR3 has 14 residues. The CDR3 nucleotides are TGTGTCAGCAGAGGGTTACTAGCGGGGAACGAGCAGTACTTC. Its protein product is CVSRGLLAGNEQYF.

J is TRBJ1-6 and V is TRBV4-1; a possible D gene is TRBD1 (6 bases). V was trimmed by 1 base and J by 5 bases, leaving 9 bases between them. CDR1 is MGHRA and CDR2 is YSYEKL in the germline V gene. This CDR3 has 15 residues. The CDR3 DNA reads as TGCGCCAGCAGCCAAGGGACAGTAGATAATTCACCCCTCCACTTT. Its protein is CASSQGTVDNSPLHF.